The clone carrying this T cell receptor (beta chain) was seen once. This sample was included in a study of shared clonotypes between healthy human individuals. Background on the study: Aged 18 to 49, the donors were a couple of women and a few men.

Template for every sorted-subset replicate PCR totaled about 200 ng DNA, roughly 30,000 T cell genomes. Libraries were prepared by immunoSEQ multiplex PCR; TCRdb keeps only in-frame clonotypes and omits some of them. The top ten clones hold 0.39% of a sample with 2.3 million or so clones, just over 90% of them seen once. Germline V gene lookup returns CDR1 MGHRA and CDR2 YSYEKL. The CDR3 loop spans 14 amino acids. V lost 2 bases and J 4 bases, leaving 8 bases between the germline ends. The origin of this receptor is a man aged 18 to 29 in good health. Some clones in this sample may be carry-over from other donors' samples. This rearrangement joins TRBV4-1 to TRBJ2-2; D tentatively reads TRBD1 or TRBD2 (5 bases each). The sample consisted of naive CD4+ T cells from PBMCs. The subset was: CD45RA+ positively selected. The CDR3 spells CASSQPRGTGELFF. The CDR3 DNA is TGCGCCAGCAGCCAACCGAGGGGCACCGGGGAGCTGTTTTTT.